This T cell receptor (beta chain) was sequenced in a study of Graves' ophthalmopathy and Graves' hyperthyroidism. The V and J ends lost 2 bases and 1 base respectively, with 11 bases between them. This CDR3 spans 14 amino acids. The germline CDR1 and CDR2 sequences are DFQATT and SNEGSKA (reference sequence). Stable hyperthyroidism meant no progression to ophthalmopathy within 18 months of follow-up. Enrollment excluded any patients with other autoimmune diseases, uncontrolled infections, pregnancy or lactation. Thyroid ultrasound, orbital computed tomography, TRAb, serum thyroxine and clinical symptoms formed the basis of diagnosis. RNA transcripts provided the template for amplifying TCR beta CDR3 regions. HTBI-primed RT-PCR formed the first round, and a multiplex PCR formed the second. TCRdb itself ran the multiplex PCR reads through MiXCR, one entry per CDR3 protein. The sample records 400,000 or so distinct CDR3 sequences, 15% being singletons.

V usage is TRBV20-1 and J usage is TRBJ1-1; TRBD1 might be the D (6 bases). Sample: peripheral blood. This TCR was recovered from a woman younger than 35 with stable Graves' hyperthyroidism. The CDR3 spells CSARRGHQNTEAFF. CDR3 nucleotide sequence: TGCAGTGCTAGACGGGGACATCAGAACACTGAAGCTTTCTTT.